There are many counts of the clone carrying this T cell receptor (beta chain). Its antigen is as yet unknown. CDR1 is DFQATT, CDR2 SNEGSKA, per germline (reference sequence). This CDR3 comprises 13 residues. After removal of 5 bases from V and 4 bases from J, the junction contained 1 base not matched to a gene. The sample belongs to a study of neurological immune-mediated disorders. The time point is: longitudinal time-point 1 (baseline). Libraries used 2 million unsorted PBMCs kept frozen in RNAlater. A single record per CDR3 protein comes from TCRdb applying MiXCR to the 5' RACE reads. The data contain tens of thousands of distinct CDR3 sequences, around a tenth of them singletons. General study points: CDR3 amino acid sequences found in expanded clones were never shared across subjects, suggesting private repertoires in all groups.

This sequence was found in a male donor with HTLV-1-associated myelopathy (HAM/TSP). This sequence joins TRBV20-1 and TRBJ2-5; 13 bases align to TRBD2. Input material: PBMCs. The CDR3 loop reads CSAGTSGAETQYF. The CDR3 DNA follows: TGCAGTGCTGGGACTAGCGGGGCAGAGACCCAGTACTTC.